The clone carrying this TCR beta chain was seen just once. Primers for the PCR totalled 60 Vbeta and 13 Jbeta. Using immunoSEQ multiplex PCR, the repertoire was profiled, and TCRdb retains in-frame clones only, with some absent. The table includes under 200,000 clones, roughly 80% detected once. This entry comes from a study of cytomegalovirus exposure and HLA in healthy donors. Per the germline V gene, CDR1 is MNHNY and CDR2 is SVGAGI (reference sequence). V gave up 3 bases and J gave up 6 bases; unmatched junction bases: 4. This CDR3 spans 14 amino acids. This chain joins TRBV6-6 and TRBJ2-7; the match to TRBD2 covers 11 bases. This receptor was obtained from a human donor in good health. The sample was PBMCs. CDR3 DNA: TGTGCCAGCAGTTATAGCGGGGGGGCACGCGAGCAGTACTTC. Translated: CASSYSGGAREQYF.